Included here is one TCR beta chain sequence, with context. The antigen is unknown. This entry comes from a study of T-cell reconstitution after alpha-beta-depleted transplantation in children. Study findings and constraints: Several hundred expanded graft clones reportedly supplied alpha-beta T cells about two months after transplant.

For TCRbeta, the library was prepared with unique molecular identifiers. TCRdb passed the PCR reads through MiXCR, listing each CDR3 protein once. This sample carries 700,000 to 950,000 distinct CDR3 sequences, less than 20% of them seen once, and the ten largest clones take approximately 5%. Germline CDR1 SNHLY, CDR2 FYNNEI. The junction had 10 bases not matched to a gene; V was cut back by 4 bases and J by 2 bases. The length of the CDR3 is 17 residues. The chain recombines TRBV2 with TRBJ2-1, with TRBD2 matching over 8 bases. The sequence derives from a male patient aged 10-17 years who had a stem cell transplant for acute lymphoblastic leukemia, so the T cells may come from the graft donor. This material consisted of PBMCs, mostly from graft donor cells, taken 360 days after TCRalphabeta/CD19-depleted stem cell transplant. The chain's CDR3 is CASSVLIAGWAYNEQFF. DNA for the CDR3: TGTGCCAGCAGTGTCCTTATAGCGGGGTGGGCCTACAATGAGCAGTTCTTC.